A selection of T cell receptor beta chains follows, all from one sample in a study of T cell changes during pregnancy in multiple sclerosis. Sequencing used immunoSEQ multiplex PCR; TCRdb keeps in-frame clones, though not all of them. The data contain some 45,000 clones, around 95% of them singletons. The material sequenced was CD8+ T cells from peripheral blood mononuclear cells, taken in the first trimester of pregnancy. Receptors originate from a female donor with multiple sclerosis, enrolled in a pregnancy study. Both conserved end residues are part of each CDR3. Each record gives: clone size, D gene, J gene, V gene, CDR3 length, CDR3 DNA, CDR3 protein. The D gene is left open where the match is weak. Size values are once, few and many counts, or a class for expanded clones, and some rows have none.

size: .; D: TRBD1; J: TRBJ2-7; V: TRBV27; length: 14; DNA: TGTGCCAGCAGTTTAGGGACAGTTGCCTACGAGCAGTACTTC; CDR3: CASSLGTVAYEQYF
size: .; D: TRBD2; J: TRBJ2-3; V: TRBV27; length: 14; DNA: TGTGCCAGCAGTTTAGAGCGGGGCAGGGATACGCAGTATTTT; CDR3: CASSLERGRDTQYF
size: .; D: TRBD2; J: TRBJ2-7; V: TRBV11-2; length: 13; DNA: TGTGCCAGCAGCGCGGGGGTTAAAGGCGAGCAGTACTTC; CDR3: CASSAGVKGEQYF
size: .; D: TRBD1; J: TRBJ2-7; V: TRBV9; length: 15; DNA: TGTGCCAGCAGCCCCCAGGGGACAGGGGTATACGAGCAGTACTTC; CDR3: CASSPQGTGVYEQYF
size: .; D: TRBD2; J: TRBJ2-1; V: TRBV5-1; length: 16; DNA: TGCGCCAGCAGCTTGTCACTAGCGGGATCCTACAATGAGCAGTTCTTC; CDR3: CASSLSLAGSYNEQFF
size: .; D: .; J: TRBJ2-7; V: TRBV4-1; length: 13; DNA: TGCGCCAGCAGCCAAGGGAGGAACGACGAGCAGTACTTC; CDR3: CASSQGRNDEQYF
size: .; D: .; J: TRBJ2-4; V: TRBV27; length: 14; DNA: TGTGCCAGCAGTTTGTCCAGTGCCAAAAACATTCAGTACTTC; CDR3: CASSLSSAKNIQYF
size: .; D: TRBD1; J: TRBJ1-1; V: TRBV18; length: 16; DNA: TGTGCCAGCTCGTCCGGGACAGGGTTGTTCAACACTGAAGCTTTCTTT; CDR3: CASSSGTGLFNTEAFF
size: once; D: TRBD1; J: TRBJ1-5; V: TRBV2; length: 15; DNA: TGTGCCAGCAGTGAAGAACAGGGGTTAAGTCAGCCCCAGCATTTT; CDR3: CASSEEQGLSQPQHF
size: .; D: TRBD2; J: TRBJ2-7; V: TRBV4-2; length: 14; DNA: TGTGCCAGCAGCCAACCGCTGGCAGCGGGAGAGCAGTACTTC; CDR3: CASSQPLAAGEQYF
size: .; D: TRBD1; J: TRBJ2-1; V: TRBV7-7; length: 15; DNA: TGTGCCAGCAGCCCTACAGGGGATCGGAGAAATGAGCAGTTCTTC; CDR3: CASSPTGDRRNEQFF
size: .; D: .; J: TRBJ2-5; V: TRBV5-1; length: 21; DNA: TGCGCCAGCAGCTTGGATGGTGAGCGGTGGCTAGCCCGAGCTCTTAACGAGACCCAGTACTTC; CDR3: CASSLDGERWLARALNETQYF
size: .; D: .; J: TRBJ1-4; V: TRBV19; length: 15; DNA: TGTGCCAGTAGTATAGGTTCGGGAACTAATGAAAAACTGTTTTTT; CDR3: CASSIGSGTNEKLFF
size: .; D: TRBD2; J: TRBJ2-7; V: TRBV27; length: 14; DNA: TGTGCCAGCAGTTTCGGGACTAGCTTCTACGAGCAGTACTTC; CDR3: CASSFGTSFYEQYF
size: .; D: .; J: TRBJ2-1; V: TRBV5-4; length: 13; DNA: TGTGCCAGCAGGAGGGTTCCTTACAATGAGCAGTTCTTC; CDR3: CASRRVPYNEQFF
size: .; D: TRBD2; J: TRBJ2-2; V: TRBV10-2; length: 15; DNA: TGCGCCAGCAGTAATAGCGGGATGGGAACCGGGGAGCTGTTTTTT; CDR3: CASSNSGMGTGELFF
size: .; D: .; J: TRBJ2-5; V: TRBV9; length: 10; DNA: TGTGCCAGTGGAGGGGAGACCCAGTACTTC; CDR3: CASGGETQYF
size: .; D: .; J: TRBJ2-1; V: TRBV4-1; length: 13; DNA: TGCGCCAGCAGCCAAGGGTTCAGCAATGAGCAGTTCTTC; CDR3: CASSQGFSNEQFF
size: .; D: TRBD2; J: TRBJ2-1; V: TRBV4-1; length: 17; DNA: TGCGCCAGCAGCCAAACGTTAATGGGACTAGGCTACAATGAGCAGTTCTTC; CDR3: CASSQTLMGLGYNEQFF
size: .; D: .; J: TRBJ2-7; V: TRBV9; length: 16; DNA: TGTGCCAGCAGCGTAGGTGGGGGGAGAAGCACCTACGAGCAGTACTTC; CDR3: CASSVGGGRSTYEQYF
size: .; D: TRBD1; J: TRBJ2-7; V: TRBV11-1; length: 14; DNA: TGTGCCAGCAGCTTGGGCCAGGGGGCCTACGAGCAGTACTTC; CDR3: CASSLGQGAYEQYF
size: .; D: TRBD1; J: TRBJ2-7; V: TRBV19; length: 17; DNA: TGTGCCAGTAGTATTTACTCCGGGACAGGTGGTGGCTACGAGCAGTACTTC; CDR3: CASSIYSGTGGGYEQYF
size: .; D: TRBD1; J: TRBJ2-6; V: TRBV30; length: 14; DNA: TGTGCCTGGGGGACAGGGGCCGGGGCCAACGTCCTGACTTTC; CDR3: CAWGTGAGANVLTF
size: few; D: .; J: TRBJ1-1; V: TRBV7-9; length: 14; DNA: TGTGCCAGCAGCTTAACAACCTGGGGCGGTGAAGCTTTCTTT; CDR3: CASSLTTWGGEAFF
size: .; D: .; J: TRBJ2-1; V: TRBV4-1; length: 13; DNA: TGCGCCAGCAGCCAAGTATCCGGGAATGAGCAGTTCTTC; CDR3: CASSQVSGNEQFF
size: .; D: .; J: TRBJ1-3; V: TRBV7-8; length: 14; DNA: TGTGCCAGCAGCCGCAGGGGTGGTGGAAACACCATATATTTT; CDR3: CASSRRGGGNTIYF
size: .; D: TRBD1; J: TRBJ2-1; V: TRBV13; length: 13; DNA: TGTGCCAGCAGCGGGGACAGTTACAATGAGCAGTTCTTC; CDR3: CASSGDSYNEQFF
size: .; D: .; J: TRBJ2-3; V: TRBV9; length: 14; DNA: TGTGCCAGCAGCTCAGTTGGAGTCACAGATACGCAGTATTTT; CDR3: CASSSVGVTDTQYF
size: .; D: .; J: TRBJ1-4; V: TRBV7-8; length: 14; DNA: TGTGCCAGCAGCCCCGTCTCAACTAATGAAAAACTGTTTTTT; CDR3: CASSPVSTNEKLFF
size: .; D: .; J: TRBJ2-1; V: TRBV5-6; length: 13; DNA: TGTGCCAGCAGCTTGGGAGCGATCAATGAGCAGTTCTTC; CDR3: CASSLGAINEQFF
size: once; D: .; J: TRBJ2-7; V: TRBV2; length: 17; DNA: TGTGCCAGCAGTGAATCCGGAACCGCGACTATATCCTACGAGCAGTACTTC; CDR3: CASSESGTATISYEQYF
size: .; D: .; J: TRBJ2-7; V: TRBV21-1; length: 19; DNA: TGTGCCAGCACCGACGCGAGGACTAGCGGGAGTCGCAGCTCCTACGAGCAGTACTTC; CDR3: CASTDARTSGSRSSYEQYF
size: .; D: TRBD1; J: TRBJ1-1; V: TRBV23-1; length: 15; DNA: TGCGCCAGCACCCTGGGACAGTTCATGAACACTGAAGCTTTCTTT; CDR3: CASTLGQFMNTEAFF
size: .; D: .; J: TRBJ2-2; V: TRBV27; length: 15; DNA: TGTGCCAGCAGTTTAGGGGGACGGGGGTACGGGGAGCTGTTTTTT; CDR3: CASSLGGRGYGELFF
size: .; D: .; J: TRBJ1-1; V: TRBV19; length: 15; DNA: TGTGCCAGTAGTATGGGAGAGGCCTGGAGGACTGAAGCTTTCTTT; CDR3: CASSMGEAWRTEAFF
size: .; D: .; J: TRBJ2-3; V: TRBV27; length: 15; DNA: TGTGCCAGCAGTTTGAGGGATCGGAGCACAGATACGCAGTATTTT; CDR3: CASSLRDRSTDTQYF
size: .; D: .; J: TRBJ2-2; V: TRBV7-9; length: 14; DNA: TGTGCCAGCAGCTTAGTTACAGGCCCCGGGGAGCTGTTTTTT; CDR3: CASSLVTGPGELFF
size: .; D: TRBD2; J: TRBJ2-1; V: TRBV7-6; length: 15; DNA: TGTGCCAGCAGCCCGCTAGCGGGGCTAAACAATGAGCAGTTCTTC; CDR3: CASSPLAGLNNEQFF
size: .; D: .; J: TRBJ2-5; V: TRBV7-9; length: 17; DNA: TGTGCCAGCAGCCCCCTCGAGGGCTACGGAGCCCAAGAGACCCAGTACTTC; CDR3: CASSPLEGYGAQETQYF
size: .; D: .; J: TRBJ2-7; V: TRBV5-1; length: 13; DNA: TGCGCCAGCAGCTTGGCAGTCTCCTACGAGCAGTACTTC; CDR3: CASSLAVSYEQYF
size: .; D: TRBD1; J: TRBJ2-7; V: TRBV5-6; length: 14; DNA: TGTGCCAGCAGCGACGGGACAGGAACACCCGAGCAGTACTTC; CDR3: CASSDGTGTPEQYF
size: .; D: .; J: TRBJ2-7; V: TRBV27; length: 15; DNA: TGTGCCAGCAGTTTCCTCCTAAACTACCGCTACGAGCAGTACTTC; CDR3: CASSFLLNYRYEQYF
size: .; D: TRBD2; J: TRBJ2-1; V: TRBV10-3; length: 18; DNA: TGTGCCATCTCACCCGGGACTAGCGGACCTGAGGCCTACAATGAGCAGTTCTTC; CDR3: CAISPGTSGPEAYNEQFF
size: .; D: .; J: TRBJ1-2; V: TRBV5-5; length: 12; DNA: TGTGCCAGCAGCACCCGGGACTATGGCTACACCTTC; CDR3: CASSTRDYGYTF
size: .; D: TRBD1; J: TRBJ1-1; V: TRBV7-8; length: 15; DNA: TGTGCCAGCAGCTTACCGAACAGGGGTGACACTGAAGCTTTCTTT; CDR3: CASSLPNRGDTEAFF